This T cell receptor beta chain was sequenced during a study of blood T cell repertoires in COVID-19 (dated by TCRdb to about 2020). In terms of the full investigation: The collaborator samples originated in the United States, Italy and Spain and spanned the acute and convalescent phases of COVID-19. The material from the prospective study consisted of cDNA or gDNA derived from T cells, B-cell-depleted T cells, or PBMCs. The dataset comprised deeply sampled blood TCRbeta repertoires from subjects exposed to, actively infected with, or recovered from COVID-19. Where available, HLA class I and class II types were taken from metadata supplied by the sample provider and were not determined by assay-based typing. The repertoires were released in a freely available public database meant as a resource for research on the immune response to SARS-CoV-2. The sample metadata nearly always contained a de-identified subject ID, COVID-19 status, age in years and sex. The samples were drawn from two sources: the first 160 participants of the ongoing ImmuneRACE study, and 1,000 to 1,500 subjects contributed by 6 global collaborators. Results and caveats for the whole study, not just this receptor: Clinical and demographic metadata were provided uncurated, with the amount varying by source and participant.

TCRbeta CDR3 regions were amplified from genomic DNA using the immunoSEQ Assay, a bias-controlled multiplex PCR. The paper's data handling went like this. The number of nucleated cells in each sample was estimated from the amplification of reference gene primers within the assay. To quantify the absolute abundance of each unique TCRbeta CDR3 rearrangement, sequence reads were collapsed and filtered. For each sample, productive Simpson clonality was calculated as the square root of Simpson's diversity index over productive rearrangements. Sourced from immuneACCESS, this table was stored by TCRdb with only in-frame sequences that have V and J called. A share of the clones is absent; for the studies checked, an unresolved V gene accounts for under half, and the remainder has no known explanation. That table furnishes V, J and clone size, whereas the DNA furnished D and trimming. This sample comprises approximately 100,000 clones, 81% of them detected only once. 4.4% of the sample goes to the ten largest clones.

This clone was seen a handful of times. This receptor's antigen is unknown. Per-nucleotide qualities are absent, and no much larger clonotype sits a single base away. Whole blood was collected in K2EDTA tubes by collaborating institutions according to the institutions' own protocols. For TCRbeta analysis, collaborators shipped samples as frozen whole blood, isolated PBMCs, or DNA extracted from either of those sample types. Via the germline V gene, CDR1 is SGHVS and CDR2 FNYEAQ. Including the terminal cysteine and phenylalanine, the CDR3 comprises 16 residues. Only CDR3 DNA is held: 48 bases, read in frame from base 1. V lost 5 bases and J lost 3 bases; the stretch between them is 19 bases long.

The chain is encoded by TRBV7-6 joined to TRBJ2-5; TRBD2 is perhaps the D gene, given 8 matching bases. The specimen was peripheral blood. The source of this sequence is a man aged 55 to 69 with acute or convalescent COVID-19. The DNA reads as follows: TGTGCCAGCAGCCCGGGGGGGAGACAGGGTGAAGAGACCCAGTACTTC. This translates into CASSPGGRQGEETQYF.